The 4 T cell receptor beta chains listed next were all sequenced from one sample in a study of identifying expanded T cells in peripheral blood. Method: immunoSEQ multiplex PCR; TCRdb's copy keeps in-frame clones and lacks some. Altogether some 78,000 clones are present, 84% being singletons, with the ten largest covering around 18%. Sample: blood. These receptor sequences come from a person between 18 and 75 years old in good health.

This chain links TRBV30 with TRBJ1-1; D call uncertain. Deletions cut 0 bases from V and 5 bases from J, with 19 bases between. CDR1 and CDR2 (germline): GTSNPN, SVGIG (reference sequence). This CDR3 region has 16 residues. This chain's CDR3 is CAWSVSIRVLGTEAFF. The CDR3 DNA is TGTGCCTGGAGTGTATCTATTCGGGTGCTGGGGACTGAAGCTTTCTTT.

This clone came up many times. The genes are TRBV5-6 and TRBJ1-5, with TRBD1 matching 9 bases. The germline V gene has CDR1 SGHDT and CDR2 YYEEEE. This CDR3 comprises 16 residues. J was trimmed by 4 bases and V by 5 bases; bases with no gene match: 10. The CDR3 is CASRSSGDRDNQPQHF. CDR3 bases: TGTGCCAGCAGGTCATCCGGGGACAGGGATAATCAGCCCCAGCATTTT.

In regard to this clone: At one of its ends the junction is not consistent with the germline gene, which may arise from a read error. V usage is TRBV7-7 and J usage is TRBJ2-1; possible D gene TRBD2, 6 bases. CDR3 length: 13 amino acids. Germline-derived CDR1 and CDR2 are SSHAT and FNYEAQ (reference sequence). The CDR3 region is CASSGTEGNEQFF. The DNA for the CDR3 is TGTGCTAGCAGTGGGACGGAGGGGAATGAGCAGTTCTTC.

V gene TRBV7-3 combines with J gene TRBJ2-7; 9 nucleotides align to TRBD1. CDR1 and CDR2 from the germline V gene are SGHTA and FQGTGA. The CDR3 loop spans 13 amino acids. V lost 5 bases and J lost 3; bases outside the gene matches: 2. The CDR3 loop reads CASSPGQGYEQYF. The CDR3 coding sequence is TGTGCCAGCAGCCCGGGACAGGGCTACGAGCAGTACTTC.